This T cell receptor (beta chain) emerged from a study of cytomegalovirus exposure and HLA in healthy donors. When sampled, the donors appeared nominally healthy, though they likely had unrecorded immune exposures. Researchers ran the PCR with 60 Vbeta and 13 Jbeta primers. The assay was immunoSEQ multiplex PCR, and TCRdb's table has in-frame clones only and misses some. Found here are 130,000 to 150,000 clones, around 10% of them singletons; the top ten hold about 2%. This clone was seen only a few times. Its specificity is not known. Whole-study findings and limits: Earlier analysis yielded a pattern in which most TCR beta V segments were productive about 87% or about 30% of the time. It has been reported that TCR beta sequences accurately predicted the HLA-A and HLA-B alleles of most subjects.

The V gene lost 1 base and the J gene lost 4 bases, with 11 bases spanning the gap. The germline V gene encodes CDR1 SQVTM and CDR2 ANQGSEA. The CDR3 loop spans 14 amino acids. Specimen: PBMCs. This clonotype was sampled from a male donor in good health and CMV-seronegative. The chain recombines TRBV29-1 with TRBJ2-1; D possibly corresponds to TRBD2 (6 bases). DNA of the CDR3: TGCAGCGTTGAAGCTACTAGCAGATACAATGAGCAGTTCTTC. It is translated as CSVEATSRYNEQFF.